Shown below are 26 T cell receptor beta chains from a single sample sequenced in a study of a mutant IDH1 vaccine in newly diagnosed glioma. The antigens these receptors bind are not known. Time point defined: week 11, during vaccination. Alongside topical imiquimod, each dose of vaccine comprised 300 ug of mutant IDH1 20-mer peptide. TCRdb keeps only in-frame clones here, not all; method: immunoSEQ multiplex PCR. The repertoire holds around 62,000 clones, 89% seen once, with 1.9% in the top ten. Sequenced here: PBMCs, sampled from a glioma patient whose treatment included an IDH1 peptide vaccine. The receptors originated from a man in his forties with glioma.

This sequence joins TRBV27 and TRBJ2-5, with 7 bases matching TRBD2. J was trimmed by 1 base and V by 3 bases; bases with no gene match: 2. The germline V gene has CDR1 MNHEY and CDR2 SMNVEV (reference sequence). The CDR3 is 14 residues long. CDR3: CASSFGGSQETQYF. The DNA of the CDR3 is TGTGCCAGCAGTTTCGGCGGGAGCCAAGAGACCCAGTACTTC.

This clone was found once. The chain is built from TRBV5-1 and TRBJ2-5; TRBD1 matches 10 bases. This CDR3 spans 16 amino acids. The junction had 10 bases not matched to a gene; V was cut back by 4 bases and J by 4 bases. Per the germline V gene, CDR1 is SGHRS and CDR2 is YFSETQ. As DNA, the CDR3 is TGCGCCAGCAGCCCCGACAGGGGGCATGATAGAGAGACCCAGTACTTC. It encodes CASSPDRGHDRETQYF.

The rearrangement uses TRBV2 and TRBJ2-1; 12 bases are shared with TRBD2. V gave up 7 bases and J gave up 9 bases; unmatched junction bases: 10. The CDR3 extends over 15 amino acids. Per the germline V gene, CDR1 is SNHLY and CDR2 is FYNNEI. CDR3 residues: CASTRTSGKGSEQFF. The CDR3 DNA reads TGTGCCAGCACGAGGACTAGCGGGAAAGGTAGTGAGCAGTTCTTC.

As regards this clone: Other DNA sequences in the same sample also yield this CDR3. The chain employs TRBV7-2 and TRBJ1-3; D not resolved. Per germline, CDR1 SGHTA and CDR2 FQGNSA. This CDR3 has 13 residues. V lost 3 bases and J lost 0, with 3 bases in between. CDR3 amino acids: CASSLYSGNTIYF. The CDR3 DNA reads TGTGCCAGCAGCTTGTACTCTGGAAACACCATATATTTT. The whole variable domain, filled in from reference TRBV7-2 and TRBJ1-3, reads GAGVSQSPSNKVTEKGKDVELRCDPISGHTALYWYRQSLGQGLEFLIYFQGNSAPDKSGLPSDRFSAERTGGSVSTLTIQRTQQEDSAVYLCASSLYSGNTIYFGEGSWLTVV.

This clone was picked up one time. The chain employs TRBV4-1 and TRBJ1-1; 12 bases are shared with TRBD1. V lost 5 bases, J lost 4 bases, and 14 bases stayed unmatched. The CDR3 runs 18 residues. CDR1 is MGHRA, CDR2 YSYEKL, per germline. CDR3 sequence reads: CASSSRPGQGAVSTEAFF. Here the CDR3 DNA reads TGCGCCAGCAGCTCCCGTCCGGGACAGGGGGCCGTGAGCACTGAAGCTTTCTTT.

This chain uses TRBV28 with TRBJ2-3; the match to TRBD2 covers 9 bases. With 3 bases clipped from V and 3 bases from J, the junction kept 4 bases outside the gene matches. This CDR3 is 15 amino acids long. Germline V gives CDR1 MDHEN, CDR2 SYDVKM. CDR3 nucleotide sequence: TGTGCCAGCAGTTTCATAGCGGGAGATACAGATACGCAGTATTTT. It is translated as CASSFIAGDTDTQYF.

This sequence joins TRBV2 and TRBJ1-1; tentative D call: TRBD1 (5 bases). The germline V gene encodes CDR1 SNHLY and CDR2 FYNNEI. The CDR3 is 16 residues long. The V gene lost 4 bases and the J gene lost 1 base, with 16 bases spanning the gap. CDR3 coding DNA: TGTGCCAGCAGTGGTGGGGTGGGACCGGGGAACACTGAAGCTTTCTTT. Its protein product is CASSGGVGPGNTEAFF.

The J gene is TRBJ2-7, the V gene TRBV28; D is unresolved. There are 14 residues in the CDR3. Germline CDR1 MDHEN, CDR2 SYDVKM. Deletions cut 6 bases from V and 3 bases from J, with 15 bases between. Here the CDR3 reads CASSSYGEGYEQYF. CDR3 nucleotides: TGTGCCAGCAGCTCTTATGGGGAAGGCTACGAGCAGTACTTC.

The chain combines TRBV11-2 with TRBJ1-1; 8 positions match TRBD1. With V trimmed by 1 base and J by 1 base, 5 bases remained unmatched. This CDR3 is built from 16 residues. Germline V lookup: CDR1 SGHAT, CDR2 FQNNGV. The CDR3 coding sequence is TGTGCCAGCAGCTTAGTTCGGGACAGGTCGAACACTGAAGCTTTCTTT. Protein sequence: CASSLVRDRSNTEAFF.

V and J are TRBV5-1 and TRBJ1-2; 7 nucleotides line up with TRBD1. CDR3 length: 15 amino acids. Germline CDR1 reads SGHRS; CDR2 reads YFSETQ. The junction had 9 bases not matched to a gene; V was cut back by 3 bases and J by 4 bases. The CDR3 DNA follows: TGCGCCAGCAGCTGGGGAGGGGGCAGCCTCTATGGCTACACCTTC. Translating it yields CASSWGGGSLYGYTF.

The V and J genes are TRBV4-1 and TRBJ2-1, with D possibly TRBD2 on 5 matching bases. This CDR3 has 16 amino acids. V dropped 8 bases and J dropped 0 bases, with 17 bases sitting between them. Germline lookup yields CDR1 MGHRA and CDR2 YSYEKL. The CDR3 is CASHEAFSGSYNEQFF. CDR3 bases: TGCGCCAGCCACGAAGCCTTCAGCGGCTCCTACAATGAGCAGTTCTTC.

The chain is built from TRBV19 and TRBJ2-3; the D is unclear. Per the germline V gene, CDR1 is LNHDA and CDR2 is SQIVND (reference sequence). The CDR3 is 15 amino acids. Trimming left V 1 base short and J 2 bases short, with 10 bases between. The chain's CDR3 is CASSIGVVNTDTQYF. The CDR3 DNA sequence: TGTGCCAGTAGTATAGGGGTAGTAAACACAGATACGCAGTATTTT.

V gene TRBV27 combines with J gene TRBJ2-7; 8 bases line up with TRBD1. V trimming: 6 bases; J trimming: 1 base; junction bases outside the gene matches: 8. The germline gives CDR1 MNHEY, CDR2 SMNVEV (reference sequence). The CDR3 extends over 15 amino acids. CDR3 loop: CASRLGQASSYEQYF. The CDR3 DNA sequence: TGTGCCAGCAGGCTGGGACAGGCAAGTTCCTACGAGCAGTACTTC.

V gene TRBV10-3 combines with J gene TRBJ2-1; no reliable D call. The CDR3 has 14 amino acids. In germline, CDR1 is ENHRY, CDR2 SYGVKD. Trimming pared 5 bases from V and 0 bases from J, leaving 8 bases between. The CDR3 bases are TGTGCCATCAGTAATGTGGGCTCCTACAATGAGCAGTTCTTC. This gives the protein CAISNVGSYNEQFF.

The chain is built from TRBV30 and TRBJ1-6, with a weak D call TRBD1 (6 bases). The CDR3 runs to 19 residues. The V end was cut by 0 bases, the J end by 6 bases, with 24 bases between. Germline loops: CDR1 GTSNPN, CDR2 SVGIG (reference sequence). The CDR3 here is CAWSVSFGGQGRSNSPLHF. CDR3 bases: TGTGCCTGGAGTGTAAGTTTCGGAGGGCAGGGGAGAAGTAATTCACCCCTCCACTTT.

This clone was seen only a few times. This chain links TRBV28 with TRBJ2-4; 8 bases align to TRBD1. V trimming: 6 bases; J trimming: 4 bases; junction bases outside the gene matches: 5. The CDR3 is 14 amino acids. Germline assignment: CDR1 MDHEN and CDR2 SYDVKM. This chain's CDR3 is CASRQGGQKNIQYF. The CDR3 DNA reads as TGTGCCAGCAGACAGGGGGGACAGAAAAACATTCAGTACTTC.

This clone showed up just once. The CDR3 DNA is TGCGCCAGCAGCGGGGACAGGGTGAACACTGAAGCTTTCTTT. Translated, it gives CASSGDRVNTEAFF. J is TRBJ1-1 and V is TRBV5-1, with 9 positions matching TRBD1. Per the germline V gene, CDR1 is SGHRS and CDR2 is YFSETQ. The CDR3 covers 14 residues. V lost 4 bases to trimming and J lost 0 bases; unmatched junction nucleotides: 1.

V gene TRBV10-3 combines with J gene TRBJ2-5, with a tentative D call TRBD2 (6 bases). The CDR3 is 15 residues long. Germline V lookup: CDR1 ENHRY, CDR2 SYGVKD. The V end was cut by 6 bases, the J end by 9 bases, with 23 bases between. The CDR3 coding sequence is TGTGCCATCAGGGGGGGAGACCGCGCTCCCGCGGCCCAGTACTTC. This encodes CAIRGGDRAPAAQYF.

This chain uses TRBV4-3 with TRBJ2-5; no definite D call. The DNA end lines up better with TRBJ2-7; the J call may be wrong. In germline, CDR1 is LGHNA, CDR2 YSLEER. The CDR3 spans 16 residues. The CDR3 bases are TGCGCCAGCAGCCAAGATCACCGGAAATGGTTCTACGAGCAGTACTTC. This gives the protein CASSQDHRKWFYEQYF.

The chain carries TRBV5-1 and TRBJ1-1, with TRBD1 matching over 7 bases. The CDR3 covers 14 residues. V dropped 3 bases and J dropped 1; count of bases not matched to a gene: 3. Germline V gene lookup returns CDR1 SGHRS and CDR2 YFSETQ. CDR3 DNA sequence: TGCGCCAGCAGCTCGGGACAGAAGAACACTGAAGCTTTCTTT. Protein product: CASSSGQKNTEAFF.

V usage is TRBV10-3 and J usage is TRBJ2-1; D is unclear. This CDR3 region has 15 residues. The germline V gene encodes CDR1 ENHRY and CDR2 SYGVKD. V was shortened by 4 bases and J by 7 bases, with 17 bases between the two germline ends. In nucleotides, the CDR3 is TGTGCCATCAGTGGGCCCCCCGCAGGTTGGAATGAGCAGTTCTTC. As protein: CAISGPPAGWNEQFF.

This clone appeared a few times. The chain uses TRBV2 and TRBJ2-5; no definite D call. The CDR3 totals 11 residues. Per germline, CDR1 SNHLY and CDR2 FYNNEI. Trimming pared 7 bases from V and 5 bases from J, leaving 8 bases between. The CDR3 sequence: CASKLSETQYF. As DNA, the CDR3 is TGTGCCAGCAAGCTTTCGGAGACCCAGTACTTC.

This clone was seen only a few times. The CDR3 reads CASSMTGVAYGYTF. In nucleotides, the CDR3 is TGTGCCAGCAGCATGACAGGGGTGGCCTATGGCTACACCTTC. The chain employs TRBV6-1 and TRBJ1-2; TRBD1 aligns across 8 bases. The germline V gene encodes CDR1 MNHNS and CDR2 SASEGT. V gave up 6 bases and J gave up 4 bases; unmatched junction bases: 7. The CDR3 runs 14 residues.

The rearrangement uses TRBV7-8 and TRBJ2-7, with TRBD2 matching over 8 bases. The CDR3 is 13 residues long. The germline gives CDR1 SGHVS, CDR2 FQNEAQ. The ends lost 6 bases at V and 3 bases at J; junction bases unmatched: 4. The CDR3 DNA is TGTGCCAGCAGGTTTACTAGCGGCTACGAGCAGTACTTC. Translating it yields CASRFTSGYEQYF.

This sequence joins TRBV4-3 and TRBJ1-2; TRBD1 aligns across 7 bases. This CDR3 comprises 16 residues. Germline values: CDR1 LGHNA, CDR2 YSLEER. Unmatched junction bases numbered 6, after V lost 1 base and J lost 1 base. The CDR3 DNA is TGCGCCAGCAGCCAAGCCCCGGGACAGATTAACTATGGCTACACCTTC. As protein: CASSQAPGQINYGYTF.

The chain has TRBV28 and TRBJ1-5; 8 positions agree with TRBD1. Germline CDR1 and CDR2: MDHEN and SYDVKM. V shed 1 base, J shed 3 bases, and the junction held 5 bases outside the gene matches. This CDR3 contains 16 residues. The CDR3 protein is CASSLFRQGANQPQHF. CDR3 nucleotide sequence: TGTGCCAGCAGTTTATTCCGGCAGGGGGCCAATCAGCCCCAGCATTTT.